The clone carrying this T cell receptor beta chain has ten or more counts. The V gene lost 4 bases and the J gene lost 3 bases, with 13 bases spanning the gap. Germline-derived CDR1 and CDR2 are MDHEN and SYDVKM. The CDR3 runs to 15 residues. The study used a library that attached unique molecular identifiers to individual cDNA molecules. MiXCR, run by TCRdb on the RACE reads, gives a single entry per CDR3 protein. This sample has 45,000 or so distinct CDR3 sequences, with 3.5% to 5% found just once. Time point: healthy volunteer bleed at 2 weeks. The study extracted total RNA from unfractionated whole blood. The data are from a study of human T cells and chemical hapten exposure. At the level of the study: TCR yield per sample varied, mainly due to pooled library volumes.

This sequence joins TRBV28 and TRBJ1-3; D call uncertain. Sample: whole blood. This TCR came from a human donor in good health. Some clones in this sample may be carry-over from other donors' samples. This chain's CDR3 is CASSSLRGNGNTIYF. In DNA, the CDR3 is TGTGCCAGCAGTTCCTTACGCGGAAATGGAAACACCATATATTTT.